A single sample is the source of the 29 T cell receptor beta chains below, sequenced in a study of blood T cell repertoires in COVID-19. TCRdb's copy holds only in-frame clones and misses some; the assay was immunoSEQ multiplex PCR. The table lists about 120,000 clones, approximately 85% of them singletons, with approximately 11% in the top ten. The sample taken for sequencing was peripheral blood. These receptors were taken from a man older than 75 with acute or convalescent COVID-19.

Of note for this clone: The identical CDR3 is also encoded by other nucleotide sequences in the sample. The chain carries TRBV3-1 (or the pseudogene TRBV3-2) and TRBJ2-3; 8 positions agree with TRBD1. Germline V gene data show CDR1 as LGHDT and CDR2 as YNNKEL (reference sequence). The CDR3 covers 15 residues. V lost 4 bases, J lost 0 bases, and 3 bases stayed unmatched. This chain's CDR3 is CASSLGTGSTDTQYF. The CDR3 nucleotides are TGTGCCAGCAGCCTCGGGACAGGTAGCACAGATACGCAGTATTTT.

This sequence joins TRBV7-9 and TRBJ2-7; TRBD2 might be the D (5 bases). Germline lookup yields CDR1 SEHNR and CDR2 FQNEAQ (reference sequence). The CDR3 totals 13 residues. V lost 6 bases to trimming and J lost 5 bases, with 14 bases between them. Here the CDR3 DNA reads TGTGCCAGCAGTTTGGGAGTTCGGGACGAGCAGTACTTC. Its translation: CASSLGVRDEQYF.

This rearrangement joins TRBV7-9 to TRBJ1-1; perhaps TRBD1 as D (6 bases). The V end lost 6 bases, the J end lost 3 bases, and 11 bases lay between the germline ends. From germline, CDR1 is SEHNR and CDR2 FQNEAQ (reference sequence). The CDR3 totals 13 residues. The CDR3 sequence: CASRPYRDTEAFF. CDR3 in DNA: TGTGCCAGCAGACCCTACAGGGACACTGAAGCTTTCTTT.

V and J are TRBV19 and TRBJ2-1; the D gene is possibly TRBD2 (5 bases). The ends were cut back, 5 bases at V and 0 bases at J, with 11 bases in the middle. The germline V gene encodes CDR1 LNHDA and CDR2 SQIVND (reference sequence). The CDR3 is 15 residues long. The CDR3 region has the DNA TGTGCCAGTAGTCCTCAGCGGAGCTCCTACAATGAGCAGTTCTTC. The encoded protein is CASSPQRSSYNEQFF.

This rearrangement joins TRBV2 to TRBJ1-5, with 7 bases lining up with TRBD1. The length of the CDR3 is 14 residues. The V gene end was trimmed by 6 bases and the J gene end by 2 bases; junction bases not matched to a gene: 4. Germline assignment: CDR1 SNHLY and CDR2 FYNNEI. The CDR3 sequence is CASRGQGGNQPQHF. CDR3 DNA sequence: TGTGCCAGCAGGGGCCAGGGGGGCAATCAGCCCCAGCATTTT.

The chain uses TRBV11-2 and TRBJ2-5, with 12 bases lining up with TRBD2. Germline V gene sequence: CDR1 SGHAT, CDR2 FQNNGV. V gave up 1 base and J gave up 5 bases; unmatched junction bases: 5. The CDR3 is 16 residues long. CDR3 amino acids: CASSLGTSGTRETQYF. DNA for the CDR3: TGTGCCAGCAGCTTAGGGACTAGCGGGACCAGGGAGACCCAGTACTTC.

CDR3 loop: CASSIHPGEYGYTF. As DNA, the CDR3 is TGTGCCAGTAGTATACATCCAGGGGAATATGGCTACACCTTC. The gene calls are TRBV19 and TRBJ1-2, with D possibly matching TRBD1 (6 bases). In germline, CDR1 is LNHDA, CDR2 SQIVND (reference sequence). CDR3 length equals 14 residues. The ends were cut back, 2 bases at V and 5 bases at J, with 12 bases in the middle.

The chain links TRBV19 to TRBJ2-2; 11 positions agree with TRBD2. From germline, CDR1 is LNHDA and CDR2 SQIVND (reference sequence). This CDR3 spans 17 amino acids. The ends lost 3 bases at V and 6 bases at J; junction bases unmatched: 9. CDR3 DNA: TGTGCCAGTAGTATTACTAGCGGGAGAGTGGGGCCCGGGGAGCTGTTTTTT. Protein product: CASSITSGRVGPGELFF.

This rearrangement joins TRBV25-1 to TRBJ1-6, with 10 bases fitting TRBD1. The germline gives CDR1 MGHDK, CDR2 SYGVNS. V dropped 4 bases and J dropped 9; count of bases not matched to a gene: 9. This CDR3 has 16 residues. Here the CDR3 reads CASSGRDRGKSSPLHF. The CDR3 coding sequence is TGTGCCAGCAGTGGCCGGGACAGGGGAAAGAGTTCACCCCTCCACTTT. Filled out from reference TRBV25-1 and TRBJ1-6, the complete variable domain reads EADIYQTPRYLVIGTGKKITLECSQTMGHDKMYWYQQDPGMELHLIHYSYGVNSTEKGDLSSESTVSRIRTEHFPLTLESARPSHTSQYLCASSGRDRGKSSPLHFGNGTRLTVT.

The chain uses TRBV18 and TRBJ2-2; 7 bases map to TRBD2. Per the germline V gene, CDR1 is KGHSH and CDR2 is LQKENI. Trimming cost V 5 bases and J 8 bases; bases outside gene matches: 8. The CDR3 loop spans 14 amino acids. The CDR3 coding sequence is TGTGCCAGCTCAAGACTAGCAGATGAAGGGGAGCTGTTTTTT. Residues: CASSRLADEGELFF.

The gene calls are TRBV18 and TRBJ2-6; 11 bases are a match to TRBD1. Germline assignment: CDR1 KGHSH and CDR2 LQKENI. The CDR3 has 21 amino acids. Trimming took 1 base from V and 0 from J; bases not matched to a gene: 11. The CDR3: CASSPLADRGRLNSGANVLTF. The CDR3 DNA follows: TGTGCCAGCTCACCACTCGCGGACAGGGGGCGGTTAAACTCTGGGGCCAACGTCCTGACTTTC.

This chain links TRBV5-1 with TRBJ2-3; TRBD2 matches at 13 bases. The CDR3 has 20 residues. Germline V gene lookup returns CDR1 SGHRS and CDR2 YFSETQ. V was pared by 4 bases and J by 5 bases, with 19 bases of the junction left unmatched. The CDR3 DNA reads TGCGCCAGCAGCACGGGAGCCGGGACTAGCGGGACTGGAGTTAAAGATACGCAGTATTTT. Translation: CASSTGAGTSGTGVKDTQYF.

V usage is TRBV5-5 and J usage is TRBJ1-5; maybe TRBD1 (6 bases). CDR1 is SGHKS, CDR2 YYEKEE, per germline (reference sequence). V lost 5 bases and J lost 3, with 18 bases in between. This CDR3 is 16 amino acids long. CDR3: CASSRTWDNSNQPQHF. In nucleotides, the CDR3 is TGTGCCAGCAGTCGGACCTGGGACAACTCCAATCAGCCCCAGCATTTT.

The rearrangement uses TRBV4-1 and TRBJ2-5; 14 bases match TRBD2. The CDR3 runs to 19 residues. The germline gives CDR1 MGHRA, CDR2 YSYEKL. The V and J ends lost 3 bases and 5 bases, in that order; junction bases with no gene match: 14. The CDR3 is CASSHPLGTSGGPGETQYF. The CDR3 DNA is TGCGCCAGCAGCCATCCACTAGGGACTAGCGGGGGCCCAGGGGAGACCCAGTACTTC.

The chain has TRBV6-2 or TRBV6-3 and TRBJ2-7, with TRBD1 matching 8 bases. The germline CDR1 and CDR2 sequences are MNHEY and SVGEGT. The CDR3 has 15 amino acids. V dropped 1 base and J dropped 4; count of bases not matched to a gene: 6. Here the CDR3 reads CASSYFQGAQYEQYF. DNA of the CDR3: TGTGCCAGCAGTTACTTCCAGGGGGCGCAATACGAGCAGTACTTC.

This chain joins TRBV10-3 and TRBJ1-3, with a possible D match to TRBD1 (6 bases). The germline gives CDR1 ENHRY, CDR2 SYGVKD. This CDR3 has 16 amino acids. Trimming took 0 bases from V and 4 from J, leaving 13 bases between them. The CDR3 protein is CAISESKWDIGNTIYF. CDR3 in DNA: TGTGCCATCAGTGAGTCAAAGTGGGACATCGGAAACACCATATATTTT.

The chain employs TRBV15 and TRBJ1-1; 8 positions agree with TRBD1. The CDR3 is made up of 15 amino acids. From germline, CDR1 is LNHNV and CDR2 YYDKDF (reference sequence). With V trimmed by 3 bases and J by 4 bases, 7 bases remained unmatched. The CDR3 DNA sequence: TGTGCCACCAGCAGCAGGACAGGGACGAGCACTGAAGCTTTCTTT. As protein: CATSSRTGTSTEAFF. Variable domain in full (rest from reference TRBV15 and TRBJ1-1): DAMVIQNPRYQVTQFGKPVTLSCSQTLNHNVMYWYQQKSSQAPKLLFHYYDKDFNNEADTPDNFQSRRPNTSFCFLDIRSPGLGDTAMYLCATSSRTGTSTEAFFGQGTRLTVV.

The chain has TRBV10-1 and TRBJ1-2; TRBD1 matches at 7 bases. V lost 11 bases, J lost 8 bases, and 5 bases stayed unmatched. Germline V CDR1 and CDR2: WNHNN, SYGVQD (reference sequence). The CDR3 is 10 amino acids. In DNA, the CDR3 is TGCGCCCGGGACAGAGAGGGCTACACCTTC. It encodes CARDREGYTF.

CDR3 DNA sequence: TGTGCCGGCTGGACTAGCGGGTTGGGCACAGATACGCAGTATTTT. This sequence encodes CAGWTSGLGTDTQYF. The rearrangement uses TRBV6-5 and TRBJ2-3; 11 nucleotides line up with TRBD2. Germline lookup yields CDR1 MNHEY and CDR2 SVGAGI. V lost 11 bases, J lost 1 base, and 8 bases stayed unmatched. The CDR3 extends over 15 amino acids.

The table lists this clone with a few counts. This chain links TRBV6-1 with TRBJ1-6, with no clear D. The germline V and J ends were trimmed by 0 bases and 0 bases, with 9 bases remaining between them. Germline V lookup: CDR1 MNHNS, CDR2 SASEGT. The CDR3 has 17 residues. CDR3 protein: CASSEAPTGSYNSPLHF. The CDR3 coding sequence is TGTGCCAGCAGTGAAGCGCCAACGGGCTCCTATAATTCACCCCTCCACTTT.

The rearrangement joins TRBV5-6 to TRBJ1-5; D is perhaps TRBD1 (5 bases). Per germline, CDR1 SGHDT and CDR2 YYEEEE. The CDR3 has 17 amino acids. Trimming shortened V by 2 bases and J by 0 bases, and 15 bases separated the two germline ends. This chain's CDR3 is CASSFGGETYSNQPQHF. The CDR3 DNA is TGTGCCAGCAGCTTCGGAGGGGAAACTTATAGCAATCAGCCCCAGCATTTT.

The gene calls are TRBV5-8 and TRBJ2-3; D gene unclear. The CDR3 sequence is 17 residues long. V shed 2 bases and J shed 2 bases, with 18 bases lying between them. CDR1 is SGHTS and CDR2 is YDEGEE in the germline V gene. The CDR3 protein is CASSFPWAGFSTDTQYF. The CDR3, as DNA: TGTGCCAGCAGCTTCCCCTGGGCAGGCTTTTCCACAGATACGCAGTATTTT.

J is TRBJ1-1 and V is TRBV6-2 or TRBV6-3; D not resolved. Trimming removed 2 bases at V and 2 bases at J, with 9 bases between. Germline values: CDR1 MNHEY, CDR2 SVGEGT. The CDR3 contains 14 residues. The CDR3 reads CASSYGRYNTEAFF. As DNA, the CDR3 is TGTGCCAGCAGTTACGGCAGGTATAACACTGAAGCTTTCTTT.

The chain employs TRBV6-5 and TRBJ2-1; no firm D call. Germline CDR1 and CDR2: MNHEY and SVGAGI. There are 15 residues in the CDR3. V lost 7 bases, J lost 0 bases, and 13 bases lay in between. DNA of the CDR3: TGTGCCAGCACCTCCCCGATGAGCTCCTACAATGAGCAGTTCTTC. Protein product: CASTSPMSSYNEQFF.

This clone was observed once. V is TRBV19 and J is TRBJ1-2; D gene uncertain. Per germline, CDR1 LNHDA and CDR2 SQIVND (reference sequence). There are 12 residues in the CDR3. Trimming stripped 8 bases from V and 6 bases from J, with 13 bases between. In nucleotides, the CDR3 is TGTGCCAGTTATCGGCCTCTAGATGGCTACACCTTC. This translates into CASYRPLDGYTF.

A note on this clone: Other DNA sequences within the sample encode an identical CDR3. The chain joins TRBV19 to TRBJ2-6; TRBD1 might be the D (6 bases). V was pared by 6 bases and J by 3 bases, with 12 bases between. The CDR3 spans 15 residues. Germline V gene data show CDR1 as LNHDA and CDR2 as SQIVND (reference sequence). The CDR3 DNA sequence: TGTGCCAGTAGAAGACAGGTTTATGGGGCCAACGTCCTGACTTTC. This codes for CASRRQVYGANVLTF.

The chain joins TRBV19 to TRBJ1-4; D remains unclear. CDR1 and CDR2 (germline): LNHDA, SQIVND (reference sequence). The V gene lost 1 base and the J gene lost 3 bases, with 12 bases spanning the gap. This CDR3 comprises 16 residues. Here the CDR3 DNA reads TGTGCCAGTAGTATAGGTGGCACCGCGGCTAATGAAAAACTGTTTTTT. Protein product: CASSIGGTAANEKLFF.

V and J are TRBV27 and TRBJ2-7; 9 bases fit TRBD1. This CDR3 region has 16 residues. The V segment lost 4 bases and the J segment 2 bases; nucleotides outside the gene matches: 9. Germline CDR1 and CDR2: MNHEY and SMNVEV (reference sequence). CDR3 amino acids: CASSSRQGGSTYEQYF. The CDR3 bases are TGTGCCAGCAGTTCTCGACAGGGGGGAAGTACCTACGAGCAGTACTTC.

There are a few counts of this clone. V and J are TRBV28 and TRBJ1-2, with no clear D. Trimming cost V 2 bases and J 0 bases, with 7 bases left between them. In germline, CDR1 is MDHEN, CDR2 SYDVKM. The CDR3 totals 14 residues. CDR3 region: CASSLAQPNYGYTF. The DNA of the CDR3 is TGTGCCAGCAGTTTAGCACAGCCTAACTATGGCTACACCTTC.